The 15 T cell receptor beta chains given below trace back to one sample, sequenced in a study of shared clonotypes between healthy human individuals. Assay used: immunoSEQ multiplex PCR; TCRdb lists only in-frame clones, some missing. The profile shows about 2.3 million clones, just under 95% of them singletons. The sequenced sample was naive CD4+ T cells from PBMCs. The sample's subset: CD45RA+ positively selected. The receptors were sampled from a man aged 18 to 29 in good health. Some clones in this sample may be carry-over from other donors' samples.

The rearrangement uses TRBV5-1 and TRBJ2-1; TRBD2 agrees at 11 bases. CDR1 and CDR2 (germline): SGHRS, YFSETQ. J lost 4 bases, V lost 0 bases, and 3 bases had no gene match. The CDR3 has 16 residues. The CDR3 region is CASSLAASGGYNEQFF. The DNA of the CDR3 is TGCGCCAGCAGCTTGGCGGCTAGCGGGGGGTACAATGAGCAGTTCTTC.

A remark on this clone: The sample contains more than one DNA sequence encoding this CDR3. This chain uses TRBV5-1 with TRBJ1-1; unclear D gene. This CDR3 spans 14 amino acids. Germline-derived CDR1 and CDR2 are SGHRS and YFSETQ. Trimming left V 1 base short and J 0 bases short, with 7 bases between. The CDR3 sequence is CASSLPSMNTEAFF. CDR3 in DNA: TGCGCCAGCAGCTTGCCCAGCATGAACACTGAAGCTTTCTTT.

The genes are TRBV28 and TRBJ1-2; D gene ambiguous. V was shortened by 3 bases and J by 5 bases, with 16 bases between the two germline ends. The CDR3 extends over 15 amino acids. Germline values: CDR1 MDHEN, CDR2 SYDVKM. CDR3 amino acids: CASSLDLLNGYGYTF. CDR3 bases: TGTGCCAGCAGTTTGGACCTGTTGAACGGTTATGGCTACACCTTC.

The chain's CDR3 is CASSLTGAGNTEAFF. CDR3 DNA sequence: TGTGCCAGTAGCTTAACAGGGGCAGGGAACACTGAAGCTTTCTTT. V usage is TRBV19 and J usage is TRBJ1-1, with 7 bases fitting TRBD1. The length of the CDR3 is 15 residues. CDR1 is LNHDA and CDR2 is SQIVND in the germline V gene (reference sequence). With V trimmed by 6 bases and J by 1 base, 8 bases remained unmatched.

This chain links TRBV4-2 with TRBJ1-1, with D possibly TRBD1 on 5 matching bases. Germline V gives CDR1 LGHNA, CDR2 YNFKEQ. The CDR3 has 14 residues. Trimming took off 1 base at V and 6 bases at J, with 12 bases between the two ends. For the CDR3, the DNA is TGTGCCAGCAGCCAAGGGGGCCCGGCAGCTGAAGCTTTCTTT. This sequence encodes CASSQGGPAAEAFF.

A word on this clone: Other DNA sequences within the sample encode an identical CDR3. The V gene is TRBV6-5, the J gene TRBJ1-5; D call uncertain. V shed 6 bases and J shed 4 bases, with 7 bases lying between them. Germline lookup yields CDR1 MNHEY and CDR2 SVGAGI. There are 12 residues in the CDR3. The CDR3 DNA reads TGTGCCAGCAGAACGGCGAATCAGCCCCAGCATTTT. It is translated as CASRTANQPQHF.

The CDR3 coding sequence is TGCGCCAGCGGAGCTACAACTAATGAAAAACTGTTTTTT. Protein: CASGATTNEKLFF. The V call is TRBV5-1, the J call TRBJ1-4; D is ambiguous. The germline V gene has CDR1 SGHRS and CDR2 YFSETQ. The length of the CDR3 is 13 residues. The ends were cut back, 7 bases at V and 0 bases at J, with 7 bases in the middle. The full variable domain, rest sourced from reference TRBV5-1 and TRBJ1-4, is KAGVTQTPRYLIKTRGQQVTLSCSPISGHRSVSWYQQTPGQGLQFLFEYFSETQRNKGNFPGRFSGRQFSNSRSEMNVSTLELGDSALYLCASGATTNEKLFFGSGTQLSVL.

The gene calls are TRBV10-2 and TRBJ2-1; 11 bases match TRBD2. The CDR3 consists of 15 residues. Germline CDR1 is WSHSY and CDR2 is SAAADI. Losses at the gene ends were 3 bases for V and 9 bases for J; bases not matched to a gene: 7. The CDR3 DNA reads as TGCGCCAGCAGTGACGGTAGCGGGAGGGTAGGTGAGCAGTTCTTC. Translated: CASSDGSGRVGEQFF.

The rearrangement links TRBV7-3 to TRBJ2-5, with TRBD1 matching over 7 bases. The CDR3 is 16 residues long. V dropped 5 bases and J dropped 4; count of bases not matched to a gene: 13. Germline V gene lookup returns CDR1 SGHTA and CDR2 FQGTGA. As DNA, the CDR3 is TGTGCCAGCAGCCCGAGGGGGCGGGTAGGGGTAGAGACCCAGTACTTC. As protein: CASSPRGRVGVETQYF. The full variable domain, its missing parts supplied by reference TRBV7-3 and TRBJ2-5, is GAGVSQTPSNKVTEKGKYVELRCDPISGHTALYWYRQSLGQGPEFLIYFQGTGAADDSGLPNDRFFAVRPEGSVSTLKIQRTERGDSAVYLCASSPRGRVGVETQYFGPGTRLLVL.

This clone appeared a single time. The rearrangement links TRBV28 to TRBJ2-7; D is unclear. The CDR3 totals 13 residues. Germline loops: CDR1 MDHEN, CDR2 SYDVKM. V lost 3 bases and J lost 2, with 8 bases in between. DNA for the CDR3: TGTGCCAGCAGTTTTCAGTTCGCCTACGAGCAGTACTTC. It is translated as CASSFQFAYEQYF.

Details on this clone: This specimen includes other DNA sequences encoding the same CDR3. This rearrangement joins TRBV15 to TRBJ2-1; D perhaps matches TRBD1 (5 bases). The CDR3 extends over 12 amino acids. Germline V lookup: CDR1 LNHNV, CDR2 YYDKDF (reference sequence). Trimming cost V 4 bases and J 6 bases, with 7 bases left between them. CDR3 in DNA: TGTGCCACCAGCACTAGGGGCAATGAGCAGTTCTTC. Translated: CATSTRGNEQFF.

This clone was detected only once. Other DNA sequences in this specimen translate into the identical CDR3. The J gene is TRBJ1-3, the V gene TRBV7-6; D unclear. The CDR3 length is 14 residues. Trimming removed 1 base from V and 1 base from J, with 5 bases in between. From germline, CDR1 is SGHVS and CDR2 FNYEAQ. The CDR3 coding sequence is TGTGCCAGCAGCTTAGGGAATTCTGGAAACACCATATATTTT. This translates into CASSLGNSGNTIYF.

The rearrangement uses TRBV5-6 and TRBJ1-2, with D unclear. Germline V gives CDR1 SGHDT, CDR2 YYEEEE. The V end lost 1 base, the J end lost 0 bases, and 19 bases lay between the germline ends. This CDR3 spans 18 amino acids. In nucleotides, the CDR3 is TGTGCCAGCAGCTTGCTGGTCAGCCTTATTTACTCTAACTATGGCTACACCTTC. Amino acids: CASSLLVSLIYSNYGYTF.

This clone was seen only a few times. This chain links TRBV15 with TRBJ2-2; D gene uncertain. V lost 0 bases and J 0 bases, leaving 2 bases between the germline ends. Per germline, CDR1 LNHNV and CDR2 YYDKDF (reference sequence). The CDR3 is 14 amino acids. CDR3 in amino acids: CATSREPNTGELFF. In nucleotides, the CDR3 is TGTGCCACCAGCAGAGAGCCGAACACCGGGGAGCTGTTTTTT.

This rearrangement joins TRBV14 to TRBJ2-4; 8 bases are a match to TRBD1. The CDR3 is 16 amino acids. Germline assignment: CDR1 SGHDN and CDR2 FVKESK. V was pared by 1 base and J by 0 bases, with 2 bases of the junction left unmatched. The CDR3 region has the DNA TGTGCCAGCAGCCAAGGGACAGGGCTAGCCAAAAACATTCAGTACTTC. This codes for CASSQGTGLAKNIQYF.